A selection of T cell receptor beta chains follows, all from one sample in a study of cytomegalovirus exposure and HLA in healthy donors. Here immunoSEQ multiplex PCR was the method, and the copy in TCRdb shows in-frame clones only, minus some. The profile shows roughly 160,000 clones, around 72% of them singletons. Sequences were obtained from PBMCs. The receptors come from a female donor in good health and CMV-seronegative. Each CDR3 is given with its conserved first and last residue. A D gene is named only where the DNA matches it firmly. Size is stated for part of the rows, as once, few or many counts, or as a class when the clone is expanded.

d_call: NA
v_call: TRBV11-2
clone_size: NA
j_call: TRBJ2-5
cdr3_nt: TGTGCCAGCAGCAACATAGCGGAGGTCGGGGAGACCCAGTACTTC
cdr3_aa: CASSNIAEVGETQYF

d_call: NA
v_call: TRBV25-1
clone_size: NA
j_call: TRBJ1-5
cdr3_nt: TGTGCCAGCAGTGAATCCGAGGGGAGGGACAATCAGCCCCAGCATTTT
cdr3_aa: CASSESEGRDNQPQHF

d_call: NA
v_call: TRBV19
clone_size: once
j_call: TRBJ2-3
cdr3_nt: TGTGCCAGTAGTATAGCACGGACAGCCACAGATACGCAGTATTTT
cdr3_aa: CASSIARTATDTQYF

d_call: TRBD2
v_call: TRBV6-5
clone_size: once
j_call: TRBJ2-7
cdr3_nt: TGTGCCAGCAGTGCCCCGGGGGGGGGCTACGAGCAGTACTTC
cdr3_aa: CASSAPGGGYEQYF

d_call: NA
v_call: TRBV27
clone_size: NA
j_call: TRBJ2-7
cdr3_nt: TGTGCCAGCAGTCTCGATAGAGGTCGGTATACCGAGCAGTACTTC
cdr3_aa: CASSLDRGRYTEQYF

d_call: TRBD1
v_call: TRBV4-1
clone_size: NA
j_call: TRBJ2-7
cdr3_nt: TGCGCCAGCAGCCATTCCGCGGACAGGGCATACTCCTACGAGCAGTACTTC
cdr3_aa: CASSHSADRAYSYEQYF

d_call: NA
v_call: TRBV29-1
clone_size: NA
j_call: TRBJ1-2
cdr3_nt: TGCAGCGTTGAAGCCCCGGGACATTACTATGGCTACACCTTC
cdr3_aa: CSVEAPGHYYGYTF

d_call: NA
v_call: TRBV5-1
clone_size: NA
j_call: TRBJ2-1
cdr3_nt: TGCGCCAGCAGCTTGACCCCGACAGTGAGCTCCTACAATGAGCAGTTCTTC
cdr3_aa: CASSLTPTVSSYNEQFF

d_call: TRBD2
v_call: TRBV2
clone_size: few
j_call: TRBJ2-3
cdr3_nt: TGTGCCAGCACCCCGGGAGGGCCCATAAATACGCAGTATTTT
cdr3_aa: CASTPGGPINTQYF

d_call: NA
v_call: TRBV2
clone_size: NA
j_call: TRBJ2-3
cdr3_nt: TGTGCCAGCAGCCCTCGTGGGGGCGGCACAGATACGCAGTATTTT
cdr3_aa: CASSPRGGGTDTQYF

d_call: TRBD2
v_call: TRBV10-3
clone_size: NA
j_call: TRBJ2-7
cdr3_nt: TGTGCCATCAGTGAGGTAGCGGGAGAGACGGGCGAGCAGTACTTC
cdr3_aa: CAISEVAGETGEQYF

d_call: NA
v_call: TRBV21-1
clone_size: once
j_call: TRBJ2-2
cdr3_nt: TGTGCCAGCAGCATTGACAGGGGGGTGAACACCGGGGAGCTGTTTTTT
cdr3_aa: CASSIDRGVNTGELFF

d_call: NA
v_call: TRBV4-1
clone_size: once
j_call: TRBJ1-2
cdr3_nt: TGCGCCAGCAGCCAAGAGGCGGGTAATGGCTACACCTTC
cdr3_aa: CASSQEAGNGYTF

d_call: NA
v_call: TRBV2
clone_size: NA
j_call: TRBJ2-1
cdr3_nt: TGTGCCAGCAAGGGGGACTACAATGAGCAGTTCTTC
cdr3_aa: CASKGDYNEQFF

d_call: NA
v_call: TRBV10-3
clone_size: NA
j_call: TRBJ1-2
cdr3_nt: TGTGCCATCATGGAGGGAGGGACGCAGGGCTACACCTTC
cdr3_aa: CAIMEGGTQGYTF

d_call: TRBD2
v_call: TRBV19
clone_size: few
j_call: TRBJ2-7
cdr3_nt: TGTGCCAGTAGCCCCAGCGGACTAGCGGTGGGGGGGCAGTACTTC
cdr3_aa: CASSPSGLAVGGQYF

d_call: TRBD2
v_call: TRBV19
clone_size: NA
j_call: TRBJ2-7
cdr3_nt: TGTGCCAGTAGTTCATCAGGAGCTAGCGGGAGGAGGGACGAGCAGTACTTC
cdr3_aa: CASSSSGASGRRDEQYF

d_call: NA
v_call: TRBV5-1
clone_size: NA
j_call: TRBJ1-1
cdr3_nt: TGCGCCAGCAGCTGGGGCGGGAGCTCGGGAACTGAAGCTTTCTTT
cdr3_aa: CASSWGGSSGTEAFF

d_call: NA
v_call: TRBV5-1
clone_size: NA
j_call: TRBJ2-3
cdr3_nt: TGCGCCAGCAGCTTGGCGGTCACAGATACGCAGTATTTT
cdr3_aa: CASSLAVTDTQYF

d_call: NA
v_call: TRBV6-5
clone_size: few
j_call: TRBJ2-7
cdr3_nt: TGTGCCAGCAGTTACGAAGGGGTCTCAGCTACGGAGCAGTACTTC
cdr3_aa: CASSYEGVSATEQYF

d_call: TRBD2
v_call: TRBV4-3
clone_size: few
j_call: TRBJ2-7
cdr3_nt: TGCGCCAGCAGCCCGGGCGCTAGCGGGAGCATCTACGAGCAGTACTTC
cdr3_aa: CASSPGASGSIYEQYF

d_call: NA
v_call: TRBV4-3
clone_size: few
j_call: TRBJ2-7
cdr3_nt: TGCGCCAGCAGCCCACAGCGGGTTAGCTCCTACGAGCAGTACTTC
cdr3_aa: CASSPQRVSSYEQYF

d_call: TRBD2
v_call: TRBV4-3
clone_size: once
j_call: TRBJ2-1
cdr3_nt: TGCGCCAGCAGCCAAGATTTGACTAGCGGGGGTTATGAGCAGTTCTTC
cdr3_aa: CASSQDLTSGGYEQFF

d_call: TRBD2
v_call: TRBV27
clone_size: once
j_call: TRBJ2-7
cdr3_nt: TGTGCCAGCAGTCGAAGCGGGAGCTACTACGAGCAGTACTTC
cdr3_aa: CASSRSGSYYEQYF